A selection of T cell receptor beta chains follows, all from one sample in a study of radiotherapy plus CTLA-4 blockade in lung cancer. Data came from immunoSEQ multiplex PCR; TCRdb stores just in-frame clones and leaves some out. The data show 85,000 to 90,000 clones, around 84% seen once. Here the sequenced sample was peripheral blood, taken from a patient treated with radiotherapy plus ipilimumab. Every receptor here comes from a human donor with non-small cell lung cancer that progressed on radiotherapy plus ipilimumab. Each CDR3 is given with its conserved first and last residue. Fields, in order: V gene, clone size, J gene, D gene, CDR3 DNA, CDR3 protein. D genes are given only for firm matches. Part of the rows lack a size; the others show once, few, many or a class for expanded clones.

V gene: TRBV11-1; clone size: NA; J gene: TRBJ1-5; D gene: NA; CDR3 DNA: TGTGCCAGCAGCTTAGTGTGGGATCAGCCCCAGCATTTT; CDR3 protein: CASSLVWDQPQHF
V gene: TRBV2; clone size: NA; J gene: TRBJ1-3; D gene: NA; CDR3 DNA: TGTGCCAGCAATCAGGGTCCAGGAAACACCATATATTTT; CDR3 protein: CASNQGPGNTIYF
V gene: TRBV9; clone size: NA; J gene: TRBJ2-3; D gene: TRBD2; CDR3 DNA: TGTGCCAGCAGCGCAAGCGGGGGTGCAGTAGATACGCAGTATTTT; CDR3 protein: CASSASGGAVDTQYF
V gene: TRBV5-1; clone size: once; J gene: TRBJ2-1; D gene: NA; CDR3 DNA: TGCGCCAGCAGAGGGATTGGGCTCTCCTACAATGAGCAGTTCTTC; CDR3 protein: CASRGIGLSYNEQFF
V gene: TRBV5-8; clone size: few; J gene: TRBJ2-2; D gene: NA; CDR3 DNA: TGTGCCAGCAGCTTAGGGTCCGGGGAGCTGTTTTTT; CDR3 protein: CASSLGSGELFF
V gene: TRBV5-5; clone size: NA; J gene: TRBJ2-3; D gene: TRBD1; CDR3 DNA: TGTGCCAGCAGCCTGGGAACAGGGGGTTTGACAGATACGCAGTATTTT; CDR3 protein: CASSLGTGGLTDTQYF
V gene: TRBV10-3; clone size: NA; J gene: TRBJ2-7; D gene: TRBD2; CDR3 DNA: TGTGCCATCAGTGACCCTCTGACTAGCAGAAGCTCCTACGAGCAGTACTTC; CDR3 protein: CAISDPLTSRSSYEQYF
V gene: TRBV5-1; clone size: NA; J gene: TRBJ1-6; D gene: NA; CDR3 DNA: TGCGCCAGCAGCCTAACGGCGGGGGTTAATTCACCCCTCCACTTT; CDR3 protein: CASSLTAGVNSPLHF
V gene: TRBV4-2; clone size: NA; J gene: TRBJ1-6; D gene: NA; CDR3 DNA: TGTGCCAGCAGCCAGGAACAGGGTTCACCCCTCCACTTT; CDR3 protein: CASSQEQGSPLHF
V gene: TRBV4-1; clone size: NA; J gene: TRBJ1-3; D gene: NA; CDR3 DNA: TGCGCCAGCAGCCATAACGGCAGGACGTCTGGAAACACCATATATTTT; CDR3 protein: CASSHNGRTSGNTIYF
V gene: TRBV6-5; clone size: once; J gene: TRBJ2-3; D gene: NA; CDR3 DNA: TGTGCCAGCACCTCCCTAGAGAGATCGCAGTATTTT; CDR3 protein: CASTSLERSQYF
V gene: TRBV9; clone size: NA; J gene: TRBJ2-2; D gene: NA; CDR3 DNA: TGTGCCAGCAGCGGAGGGGCAGTGAACACCGGGGAGCTGTTTTTT; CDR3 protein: CASSGGAVNTGELFF
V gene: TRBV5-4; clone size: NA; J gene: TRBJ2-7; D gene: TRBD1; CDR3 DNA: TGTGCCAGCAGCTTGAGGACAGGGGACGCCTACGAGCAGTACTTC; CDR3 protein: CASSLRTGDAYEQYF
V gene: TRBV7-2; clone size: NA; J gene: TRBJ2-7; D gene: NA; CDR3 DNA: TGTGCCAGCAGCTTCTACGGGGCTTACGAGCAGTACTTC; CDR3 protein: CASSFYGAYEQYF
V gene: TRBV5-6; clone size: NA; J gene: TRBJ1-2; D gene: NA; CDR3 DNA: TGTGCCAGCAGCTCAAAGGCCGTGTTGAACTATGGCTACACCTTC; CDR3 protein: CASSSKAVLNYGYTF
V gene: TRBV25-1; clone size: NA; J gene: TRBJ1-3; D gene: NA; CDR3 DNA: TGTGCCAGCAGTGCCCACAAAGGGACTGGAAACACCATATATTTT; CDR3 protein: CASSAHKGTGNTIYF
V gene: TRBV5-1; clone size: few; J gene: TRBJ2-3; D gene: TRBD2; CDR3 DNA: TGCGCCAGGGGGAGACTAGCGGGAAGCCCGAGCACAGATACGCAGTATTTT; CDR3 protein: CARGRLAGSPSTDTQYF
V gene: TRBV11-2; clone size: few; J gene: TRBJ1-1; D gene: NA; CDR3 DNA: TGTGCCAGCAGCCAAACTGGGGGACGCACTGAAGCTTTCTTT; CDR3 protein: CASSQTGGRTEAFF
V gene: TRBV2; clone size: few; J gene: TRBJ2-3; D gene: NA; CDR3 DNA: TGTGCCAGCAGTGTGGGGCGGTTAGATACGCAGTATTTT; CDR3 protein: CASSVGRLDTQYF
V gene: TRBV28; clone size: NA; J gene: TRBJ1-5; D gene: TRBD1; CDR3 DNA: TGTGCCAGCAGTCTCCGGACAGGGCGGGGGCCCCAGCATTTT; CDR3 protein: CASSLRTGRGPQHF
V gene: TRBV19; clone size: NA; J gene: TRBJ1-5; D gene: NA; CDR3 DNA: TGTGCCAGTAGTGGACGGGGCAATCAGCCCCAGCATTTT; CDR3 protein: CASSGRGNQPQHF
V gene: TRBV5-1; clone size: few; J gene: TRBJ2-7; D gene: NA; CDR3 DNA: TGCGCCAGCAGCGAGAGCGTCCTCTACGAGCAGTACTTC; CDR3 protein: CASSESVLYEQYF
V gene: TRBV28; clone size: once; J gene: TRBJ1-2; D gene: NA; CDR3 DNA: TGTGCCAGCAGTTTTAGGGGTAGAGGCTACACCTTC; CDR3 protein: CASSFRGRGYTF
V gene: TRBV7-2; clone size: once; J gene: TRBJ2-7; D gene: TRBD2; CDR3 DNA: TGTGCCAGCAGCTTAGAAGGAGCTAGCGGGGGTATTGACGAGCAGTACTTC; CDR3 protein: CASSLEGASGGIDEQYF
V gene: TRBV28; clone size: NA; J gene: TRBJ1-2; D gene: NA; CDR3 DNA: TGTGCCAGCAGTCCTGACGGTGGCTACACCTTC; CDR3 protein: CASSPDGGYTF
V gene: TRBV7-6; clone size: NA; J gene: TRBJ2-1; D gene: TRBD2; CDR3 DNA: TGTGCCAGCAGCTTAGCTGGACTAGCGTACAATGAGCAGTTCTTC; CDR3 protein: CASSLAGLAYNEQFF
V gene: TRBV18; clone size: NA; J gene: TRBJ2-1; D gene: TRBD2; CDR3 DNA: TGTGCCAGCTCACCAATGGGGACTAGTAACTGGGGTGAGCAGTTCTTC; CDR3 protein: CASSPMGTSNWGEQFF
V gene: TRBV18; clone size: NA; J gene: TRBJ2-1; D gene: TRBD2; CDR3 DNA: TGTGCCAGCTCACCTTCAGCGGGGGGTGGCAATGAGCAGTTCTTC; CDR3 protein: CASSPSAGGGNEQFF
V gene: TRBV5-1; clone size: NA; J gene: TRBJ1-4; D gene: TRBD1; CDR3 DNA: TGCGCCAGCAGCACCGGGACAGGGGGCTTTAGGGAAAAACTGTTTTTT; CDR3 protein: CASSTGTGGFREKLFF
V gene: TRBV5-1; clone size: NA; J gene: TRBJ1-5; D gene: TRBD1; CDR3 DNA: TGCGCCAGCAGCCCCAGGGGGGGCAATCAGCCCCAGCATTTT; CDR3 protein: CASSPRGGNQPQHF
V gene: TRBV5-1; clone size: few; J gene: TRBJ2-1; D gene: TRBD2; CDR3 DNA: TGCGCCAGCAGCTTTAGCGGGGGGACTTACAATGAGCAGTTCTTC; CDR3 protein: CASSFSGGTYNEQFF
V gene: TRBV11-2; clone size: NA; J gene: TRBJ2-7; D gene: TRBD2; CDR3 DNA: TGTGCCAGCAGCTTGGGACTAGCGGGCCACGAGCAGTACTTC; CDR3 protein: CASSLGLAGHEQYF
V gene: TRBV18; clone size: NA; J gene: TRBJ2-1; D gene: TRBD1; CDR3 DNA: TGTGCCAGCTCACTCGGGACAGGGGGTAATGAGCAGTTCTTC; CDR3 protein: CASSLGTGGNEQFF
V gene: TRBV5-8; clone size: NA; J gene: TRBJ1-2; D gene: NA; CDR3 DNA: TGTGCCAGCAGCCAGGACAGACGGGATGGCTACACCTTC; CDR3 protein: CASSQDRRDGYTF
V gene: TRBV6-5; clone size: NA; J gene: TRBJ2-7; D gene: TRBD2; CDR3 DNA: TGTGCCAGCAGTTATGCGGGGGGATCTACCTACGAGCAGTACTTC; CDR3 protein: CASSYAGGSTYEQYF
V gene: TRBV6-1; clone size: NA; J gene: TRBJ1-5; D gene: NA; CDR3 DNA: TGTGCCAGCAGTGCAGGGGTTCAGCCCCAGCATTTT; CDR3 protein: CASSAGVQPQHF
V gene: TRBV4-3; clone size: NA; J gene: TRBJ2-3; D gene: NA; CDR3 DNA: TGCGCCAGCAGCCAATGGGCTGGCACAGATACGCAGTATTTT; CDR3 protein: CASSQWAGTDTQYF
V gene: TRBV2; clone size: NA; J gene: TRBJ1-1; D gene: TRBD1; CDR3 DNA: TGTGCCAGCAGTGACAGGGGGATGGGGACAGCTTTCTTT; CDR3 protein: CASSDRGMGTAFF
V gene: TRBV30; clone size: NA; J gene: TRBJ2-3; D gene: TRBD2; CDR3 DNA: TGTGCCTGGAGTGCACTAGCGGCTAGCACAGATACGCAGTATTTT; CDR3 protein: CAWSALAASTDTQYF
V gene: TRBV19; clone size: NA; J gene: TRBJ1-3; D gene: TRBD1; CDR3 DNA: TGTGCCAGCCTGGACAGGGGAACAGGAAACACCATATATTTT; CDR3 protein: CASLDRGTGNTIYF
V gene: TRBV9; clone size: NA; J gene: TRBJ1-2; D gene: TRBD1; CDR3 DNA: TGTGCCAGCAGCAACCGGGACAGGGTCTATGGCTACACCTTC; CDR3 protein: CASSNRDRVYGYTF
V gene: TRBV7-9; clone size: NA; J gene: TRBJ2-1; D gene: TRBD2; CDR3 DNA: TGTGCCAGCAGTCAGGCGGGGGACAATGAGCAGTTCTTC; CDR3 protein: CASSQAGDNEQFF
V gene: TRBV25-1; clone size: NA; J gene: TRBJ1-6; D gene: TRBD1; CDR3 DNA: TGTGCCAGCAGTGAACAGGGGGGTGGTAATTCACCCCTCCACTTT; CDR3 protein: CASSEQGGGNSPLHF
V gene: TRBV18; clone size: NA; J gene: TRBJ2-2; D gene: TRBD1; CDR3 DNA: TGTGCCAGCTCACCGCCGGGACAGGGTGCCGGGGAGCTGTTTTTT; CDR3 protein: CASSPPGQGAGELFF
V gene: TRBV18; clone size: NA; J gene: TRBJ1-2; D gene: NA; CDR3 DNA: TGTGCCAGCAACCGGGGAATTAACTATGGCTACACCTTC; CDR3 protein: CASNRGINYGYTF
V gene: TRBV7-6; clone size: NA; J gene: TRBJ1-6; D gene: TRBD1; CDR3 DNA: TGTGCCAGCAGCTTAGGACAGGGGTATAATTCACCCCTCCACTTT; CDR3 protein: CASSLGQGYNSPLHF
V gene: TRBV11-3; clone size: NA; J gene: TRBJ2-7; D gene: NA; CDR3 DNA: TGTGCCAGCAGCCCGTTTGGGGGAGGATATCTTGTCGAGCACGAGCAGTACTTC; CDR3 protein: CASSPFGGGYLVEHEQYF
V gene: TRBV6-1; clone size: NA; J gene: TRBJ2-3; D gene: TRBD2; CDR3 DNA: TGTGCCAGCAGTGAATGGTTAGCGGGGAGCACAGATACGCAGTATTTT; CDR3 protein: CASSEWLAGSTDTQYF
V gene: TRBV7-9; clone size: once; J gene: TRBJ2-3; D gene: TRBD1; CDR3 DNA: TGTGCCAGCACGGCCCCCCGACAGGGGCCGGATACGCAGTATTTT; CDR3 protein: CASTAPRQGPDTQYF
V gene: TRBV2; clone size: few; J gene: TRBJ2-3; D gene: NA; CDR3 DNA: TGTGCCAGCAGTGACACCGGTAGCACAGATACGCAGTATTTT; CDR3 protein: CASSDTGSTDTQYF
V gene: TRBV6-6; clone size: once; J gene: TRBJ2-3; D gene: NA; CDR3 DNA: TGTGCCAGCACCTCCGGGGTTGCGGTTAGCACAGATACGCAGTATTTT; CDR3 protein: CASTSGVAVSTDTQYF
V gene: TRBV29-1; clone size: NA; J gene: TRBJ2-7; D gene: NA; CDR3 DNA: TGCAGCGTCGGAAAGGGTCCCTCCTACGAGCAGTACTTC; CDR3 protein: CSVGKGPSYEQYF
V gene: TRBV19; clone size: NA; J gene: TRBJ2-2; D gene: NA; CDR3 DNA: TGTGCCAGTAGTATAGATGGGGCAGGGGTGATCGGGGAGCTGTTTTTT; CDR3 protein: CASSIDGAGVIGELFF
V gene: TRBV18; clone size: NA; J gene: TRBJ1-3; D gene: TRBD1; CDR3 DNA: TGTGCCAGCTCACTAGGAACAGGGGACGGAAACACCATATATTTT; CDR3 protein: CASSLGTGDGNTIYF
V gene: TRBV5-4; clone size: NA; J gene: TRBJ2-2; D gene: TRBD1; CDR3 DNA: TGTGCCAGCAGCTTTGGTCAGGGGGCGAACACCGGGGAGCTGTTTTTT; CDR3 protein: CASSFGQGANTGELFF
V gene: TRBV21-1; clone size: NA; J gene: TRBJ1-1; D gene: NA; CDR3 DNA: TGTGCACGGGGAAGGGACAGGGTGAACACTGAAGCTTTCTTT; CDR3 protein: CARGRDRVNTEAFF
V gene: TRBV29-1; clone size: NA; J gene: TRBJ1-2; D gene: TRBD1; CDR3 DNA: TGCAGCGTTGAGGGACAGGGGTCTGGCTACACCTTC; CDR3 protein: CSVEGQGSGYTF
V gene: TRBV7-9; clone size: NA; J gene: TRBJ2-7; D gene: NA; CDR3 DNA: TGTGCCAGCAGCGTCCGGGACGCCATCTCCTACGAGCAGTACTTC; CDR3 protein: CASSVRDAISYEQYF
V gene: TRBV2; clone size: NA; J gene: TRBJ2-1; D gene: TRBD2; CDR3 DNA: TGTGCCAGCACCCGACTAGCGGCATTGTCAAATGAGCAGTTCTTC; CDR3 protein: CASTRLAALSNEQFF
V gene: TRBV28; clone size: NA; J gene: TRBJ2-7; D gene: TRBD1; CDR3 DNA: TGTGCCAGCAGTTTAGGGGTCGACAGGGAAATACTTTTCTACGAGCAGTACTTC; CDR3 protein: CASSLGVDREILFYEQYF